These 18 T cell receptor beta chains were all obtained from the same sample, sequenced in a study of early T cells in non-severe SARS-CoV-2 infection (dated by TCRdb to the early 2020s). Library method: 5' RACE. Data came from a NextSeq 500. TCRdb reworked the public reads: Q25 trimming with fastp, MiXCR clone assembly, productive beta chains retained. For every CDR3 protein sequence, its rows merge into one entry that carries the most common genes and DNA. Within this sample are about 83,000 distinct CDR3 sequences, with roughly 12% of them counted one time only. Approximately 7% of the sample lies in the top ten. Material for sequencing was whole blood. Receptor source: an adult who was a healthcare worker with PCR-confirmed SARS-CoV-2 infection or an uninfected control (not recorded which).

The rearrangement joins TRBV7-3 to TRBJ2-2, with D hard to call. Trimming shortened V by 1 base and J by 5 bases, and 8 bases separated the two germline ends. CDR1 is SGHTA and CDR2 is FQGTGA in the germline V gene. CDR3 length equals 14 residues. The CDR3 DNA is TGTGCCAGCAGCTTAAACGGTGTGACCGGGGAGCTGTTTTTT. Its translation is CASSLNGVTGELFF.

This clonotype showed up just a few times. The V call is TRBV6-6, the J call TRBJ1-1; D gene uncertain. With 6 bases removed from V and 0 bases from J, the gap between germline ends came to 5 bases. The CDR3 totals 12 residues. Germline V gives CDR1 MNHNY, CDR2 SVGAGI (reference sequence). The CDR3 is CASRPVNTEAFF. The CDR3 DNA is TGTGCCAGCAGGCCGGTGAACACTGAAGCTTTCTTT.

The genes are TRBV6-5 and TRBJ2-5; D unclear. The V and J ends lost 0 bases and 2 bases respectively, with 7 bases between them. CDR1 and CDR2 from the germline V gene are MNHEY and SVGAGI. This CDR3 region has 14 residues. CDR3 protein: CASSYSFRQETQYF. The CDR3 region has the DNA TGTGCCAGCAGTTACTCTTTCAGGCAAGAGACCCAGTACTTC.

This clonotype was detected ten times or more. Here the CDR3 DNA reads TGTGCCAGCAGCGCGGACTGGAACACTGAAGCTTTCTTT. Translated: CASSADWNTEAFF. The rearrangement links TRBV7-3 to TRBJ1-1; D not certain. V shed 5 bases and J shed 1 base, with 8 bases lying between them. CDR1 and CDR2 (germline): SGHTA, FQGTGA. The CDR3 consists of 13 residues.

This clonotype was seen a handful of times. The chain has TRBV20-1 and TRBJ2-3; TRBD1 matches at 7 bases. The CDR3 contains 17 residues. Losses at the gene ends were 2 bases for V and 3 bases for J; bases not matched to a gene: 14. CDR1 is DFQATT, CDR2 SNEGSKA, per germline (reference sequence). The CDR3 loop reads CSARTGDPTLATDTQYF. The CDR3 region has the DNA TGCAGTGCTAGAACAGGGGATCCCACACTGGCAACAGATACGCAGTATTTT.

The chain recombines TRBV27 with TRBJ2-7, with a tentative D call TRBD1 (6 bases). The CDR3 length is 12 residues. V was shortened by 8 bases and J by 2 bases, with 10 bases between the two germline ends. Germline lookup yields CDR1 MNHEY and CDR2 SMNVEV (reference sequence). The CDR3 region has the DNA TGTGCCAGCGCGTCAGGGGCCTACGAGCAGTACTTC. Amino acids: CASASGAYEQYF.

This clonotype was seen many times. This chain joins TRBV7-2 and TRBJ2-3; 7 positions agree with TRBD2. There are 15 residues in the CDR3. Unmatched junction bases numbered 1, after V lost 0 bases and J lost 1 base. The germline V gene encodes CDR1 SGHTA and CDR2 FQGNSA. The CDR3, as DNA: TGTGCCAGCAGCTTAGCCGCGGGAGGCACAGATACGCAGTATTTT. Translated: CASSLAAGGTDTQYF.

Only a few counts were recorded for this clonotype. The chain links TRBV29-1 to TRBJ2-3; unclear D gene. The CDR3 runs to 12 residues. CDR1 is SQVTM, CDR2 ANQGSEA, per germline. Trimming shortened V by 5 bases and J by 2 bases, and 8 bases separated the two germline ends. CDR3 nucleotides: TGCAGCGTTAGATCTACCACAGATACGCAGTATTTT. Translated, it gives CSVRSTTDTQYF.

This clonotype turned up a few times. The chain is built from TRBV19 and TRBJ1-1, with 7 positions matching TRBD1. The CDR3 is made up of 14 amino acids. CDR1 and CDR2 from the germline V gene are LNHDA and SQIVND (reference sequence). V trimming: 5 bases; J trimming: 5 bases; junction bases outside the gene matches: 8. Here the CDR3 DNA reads TGTGCCAGTAGTCGAACAGGGGTGACGACTGAAGCTTTCTTT. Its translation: CASSRTGVTTEAFF.

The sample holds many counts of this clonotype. Here the CDR3 DNA reads TGTGCCATCAGTGAGCTGGACCTCAATGAGCAGTTCTTC. It encodes CAISELDLNEQFF. J is TRBJ2-1 and V is TRBV10-3, with D hard to call. Germline V gene lookup returns CDR1 ENHRY and CDR2 SYGVKD. The CDR3 has 13 residues. Trimming left V 2 bases short and J 6 bases short, with 8 bases between.

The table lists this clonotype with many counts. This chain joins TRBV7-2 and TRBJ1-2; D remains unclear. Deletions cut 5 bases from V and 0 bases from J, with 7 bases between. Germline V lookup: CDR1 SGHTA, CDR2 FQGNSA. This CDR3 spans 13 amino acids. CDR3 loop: CASSGQPNYGYTF. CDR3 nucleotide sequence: TGTGCCAGCAGCGGCCAGCCTAACTATGGCTACACCTTC.

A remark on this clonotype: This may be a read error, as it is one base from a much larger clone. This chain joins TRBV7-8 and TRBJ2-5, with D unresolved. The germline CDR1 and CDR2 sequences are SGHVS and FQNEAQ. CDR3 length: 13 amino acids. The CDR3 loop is CTSSTEYQETQYF. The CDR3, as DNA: TGTACCAGCAGCACAGAGTACCAAGAGACCCAGTACTTC. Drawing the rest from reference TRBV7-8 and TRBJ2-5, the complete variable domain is GAGVSQSPRYKVAKRGQDVALRCDPISGHVSLFWYQQALGQGPEFLTYFQNEAQLDKSGLPSDRFFAERPEGSVSTLKIQRTQQEDSAVYLCTSSTEYQETQYFGPGTRLLVL.

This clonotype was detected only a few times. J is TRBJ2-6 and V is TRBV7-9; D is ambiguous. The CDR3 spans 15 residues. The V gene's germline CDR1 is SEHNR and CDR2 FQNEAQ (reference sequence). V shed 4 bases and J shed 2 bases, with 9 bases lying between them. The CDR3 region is CASSSPKAGANVLTF. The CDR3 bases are TGTGCCAGCAGCTCTCCTAAAGCTGGGGCCAACGTCCTGACTTTC.

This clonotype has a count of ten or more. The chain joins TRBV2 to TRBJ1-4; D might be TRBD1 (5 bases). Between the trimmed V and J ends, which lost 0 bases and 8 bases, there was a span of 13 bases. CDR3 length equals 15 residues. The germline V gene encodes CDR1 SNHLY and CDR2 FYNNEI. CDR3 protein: CASSEAPGSREKLFF. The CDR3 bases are TGTGCCAGCAGTGAAGCGCCAGGGTCTCGAGAAAAACTGTTTTTT.

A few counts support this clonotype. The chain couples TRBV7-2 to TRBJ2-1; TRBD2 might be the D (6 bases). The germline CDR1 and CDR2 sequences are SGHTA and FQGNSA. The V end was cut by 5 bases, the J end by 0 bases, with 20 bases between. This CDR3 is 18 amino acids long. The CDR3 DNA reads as TGTGCCAGCAGCCCGGGAGCCTCGGGGCGGACCTCCTACAATGAGCAGTTCTTC. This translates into CASSPGASGRTSYNEQFF. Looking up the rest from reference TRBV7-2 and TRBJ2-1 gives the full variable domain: GAGVSQSPSNKVTEKGKDVELRCDPISGHTALYWYRQSLGQGLEFLIYFQGNSAPDKSGLPSDRFSAERTGGSVSTLTIQRTQQEDSAVYLCASSPGASGRTSYNEQFFGPGTRLTVL.

The DNA of the CDR3 is TGTGCCAGCAGCTCGACGGGCGGGAGCGGGACAGATACGCAGTATTTT. This sequence encodes CASSSTGGSGTDTQYF. The V gene is TRBV3-1, the J gene TRBJ2-3, with TRBD2 identical over 7 bases. V dropped 5 bases and J dropped 3; count of bases not matched to a gene: 11. From germline, CDR1 is LGHDT and CDR2 YNNKEL (reference sequence). The CDR3 covers 16 residues.

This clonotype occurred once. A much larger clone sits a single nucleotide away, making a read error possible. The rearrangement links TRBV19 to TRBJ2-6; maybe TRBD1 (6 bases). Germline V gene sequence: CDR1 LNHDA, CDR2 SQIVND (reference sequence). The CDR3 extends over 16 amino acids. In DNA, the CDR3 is TGTGTCAGTAGTAGGACAGCCACCTCTGGGGCCAACGTCCTGACTTTC. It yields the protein CVSSRTATSGANVLTF.

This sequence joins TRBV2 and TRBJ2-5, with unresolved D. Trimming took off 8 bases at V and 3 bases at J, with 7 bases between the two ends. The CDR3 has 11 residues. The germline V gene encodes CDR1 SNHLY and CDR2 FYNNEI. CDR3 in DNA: TGTGCCAGCTGTCGGGAAGAGACCCAGTACTTC. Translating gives CASCREETQYF.